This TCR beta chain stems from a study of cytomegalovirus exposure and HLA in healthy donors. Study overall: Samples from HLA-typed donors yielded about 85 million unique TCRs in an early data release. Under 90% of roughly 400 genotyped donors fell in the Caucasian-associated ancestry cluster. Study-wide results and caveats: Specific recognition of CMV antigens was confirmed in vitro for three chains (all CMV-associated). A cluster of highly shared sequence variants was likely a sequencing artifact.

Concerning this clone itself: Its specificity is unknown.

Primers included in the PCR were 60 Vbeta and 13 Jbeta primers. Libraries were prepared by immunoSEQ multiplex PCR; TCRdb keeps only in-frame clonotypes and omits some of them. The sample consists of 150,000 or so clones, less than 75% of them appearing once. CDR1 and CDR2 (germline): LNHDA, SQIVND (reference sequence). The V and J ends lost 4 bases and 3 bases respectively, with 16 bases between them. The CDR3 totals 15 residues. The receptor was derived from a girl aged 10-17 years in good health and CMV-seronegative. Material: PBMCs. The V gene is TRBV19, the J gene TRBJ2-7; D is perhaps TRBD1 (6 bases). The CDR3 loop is CASSTYRDALYEQYF. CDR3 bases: TGTGCCAGTAGTACCTACAGGGACGCCCTCTACGAGCAGTACTTC.